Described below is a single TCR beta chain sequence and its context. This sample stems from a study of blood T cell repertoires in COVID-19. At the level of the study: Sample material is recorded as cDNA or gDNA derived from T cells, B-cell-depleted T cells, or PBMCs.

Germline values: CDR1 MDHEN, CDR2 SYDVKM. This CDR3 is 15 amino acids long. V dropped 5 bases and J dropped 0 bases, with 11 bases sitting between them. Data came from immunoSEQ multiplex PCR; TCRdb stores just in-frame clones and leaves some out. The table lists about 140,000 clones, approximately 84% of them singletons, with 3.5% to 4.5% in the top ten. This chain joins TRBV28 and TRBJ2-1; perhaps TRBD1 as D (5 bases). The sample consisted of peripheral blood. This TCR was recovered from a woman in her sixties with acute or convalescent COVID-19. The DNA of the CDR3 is TGTGCCAGCAGTCGGACACCTAGCTCCTACAATGAGCAGTTCTTC. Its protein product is CASSRTPSSYNEQFF.